A selection of T cell receptor beta chains follows, all from one sample in a study of fetal regulatory T cell absence and autoimmunity. The protocol was immunoSEQ multiplex PCR, while the TCRdb copy is restricted to in-frame clones and leaves out a portion. Here the sample spans about 95,000 clones, 55% to 75% being singletons. Sequenced input: pancreas tissue. These receptors came from a male donor with IPEX syndrome. Both conserved end residues are part of each CDR3. The order of the fields is clone size, D gene, V gene, CDR3 length, J gene, CDR3 DNA, CDR3 protein. The D gene is left open where the match is weak. Size tells how often a clone was seen (once, few, many) or the class of an expanded clone, and some rows leave it out.

clone_size: .
d_call: .
v_call: TRBV9
cdr3_length: 14
j_call: TRBJ1-1
cdr3_nt: TGTGCCAGCAGCGTATTCAGGGTGAACACTGAAGCTTTCTTT
cdr3_aa: CASSVFRVNTEAFF

clone_size: once
d_call: TRBD2
v_call: TRBV4-1
cdr3_length: 17
j_call: TRBJ2-3
cdr3_nt: TGCGCCAGCAGCCATCGACTAGCGGGGGGTCACACAGATACGCAGTATTTT
cdr3_aa: CASSHRLAGGHTDTQYF

clone_size: .
d_call: .
v_call: TRBV11-3
cdr3_length: 15
j_call: TRBJ2-7
cdr3_nt: TGTGCCAGCAGCTTAGGTATATTCCCGTTCTACGAGCAGTACTTC
cdr3_aa: CASSLGIFPFYEQYF

clone_size: .
d_call: .
v_call: TRBV27
cdr3_length: 13
j_call: TRBJ1-2
cdr3_nt: TGTGCCAGCAGTTTATCAGCTAACTATGGCTACACCTTC
cdr3_aa: CASSLSANYGYTF

clone_size: .
d_call: TRBD1
v_call: TRBV10-1
cdr3_length: 14
j_call: TRBJ1-4
cdr3_nt: TGCGCCAGCAGTGAGGACAGGGGCGCTGAAAAACTGTTTTTT
cdr3_aa: CASSEDRGAEKLFF

clone_size: .
d_call: .
v_call: TRBV5-4
cdr3_length: 14
j_call: TRBJ2-7
cdr3_nt: TGTGCCAGCAGCCTTAGGCCCCACTCCTACGAGCAGTACTTC
cdr3_aa: CASSLRPHSYEQYF

clone_size: .
d_call: .
v_call: TRBV19
cdr3_length: 15
j_call: TRBJ1-3
cdr3_nt: TGTGCCAGCAGACCCACAGGGTGGAGGGGAAACACCATATATTTT
cdr3_aa: CASRPTGWRGNTIYF

clone_size: .
d_call: TRBD1
v_call: TRBV2
cdr3_length: 17
j_call: TRBJ1-2
cdr3_nt: TGTGCCAGCAGTGAAGGGACAGGGGGGATTTTGGGCTATGGCTACACCTTC
cdr3_aa: CASSEGTGGILGYGYTF

clone_size: .
d_call: .
v_call: TRBV5-1
cdr3_length: 15
j_call: TRBJ1-5
cdr3_nt: TGCGCCAGCAGCCCGTGGGGGGGCTACAATCAGCCCCAGCATTTT
cdr3_aa: CASSPWGGYNQPQHF

clone_size: .
d_call: TRBD2
v_call: TRBV4-2
cdr3_length: 16
j_call: TRBJ2-5
cdr3_nt: TGTGCCAGCAGCCAAGGGCTAGCGGGGTCTGGCGAGACCCAGTACTTC
cdr3_aa: CASSQGLAGSGETQYF

clone_size: once
d_call: .
v_call: TRBV7-9
cdr3_length: 14
j_call: TRBJ1-2
cdr3_nt: TGTGCCAGCAGCCCTAGACGGTATAACTATGGCTACACCTTC
cdr3_aa: CASSPRRYNYGYTF

clone_size: .
d_call: .
v_call: TRBV7-9
cdr3_length: 15
j_call: TRBJ2-2
cdr3_nt: TGTGCCAGCAGCTTGGGGGGGGGCCCCACCGGGGAGCTGTTTTTT
cdr3_aa: CASSLGGGPTGELFF

clone_size: .
d_call: .
v_call: TRBV23-1
cdr3_length: 12
j_call: TRBJ2-5
cdr3_nt: TGCGCCGGGTTAGACTGTCAAGAGACCCAGTACTTC
cdr3_aa: CAGLDCQETQYF

clone_size: few
d_call: .
v_call: TRBV6-5
cdr3_length: 14
j_call: TRBJ2-7
cdr3_nt: TGTGCCAGCAGTCCCTTAGTAAGCTCCTACGAGCAGTACTTC
cdr3_aa: CASSPLVSSYEQYF

clone_size: .
d_call: TRBD1
v_call: TRBV27
cdr3_length: 16
j_call: TRBJ2-3
cdr3_nt: TGTGCCAGCAGTTTCAGGCAGGGGGATTACCGGGGTACGCAGTATTTT
cdr3_aa: CASSFRQGDYRGTQYF

clone_size: few
d_call: .
v_call: TRBV25-1
cdr3_length: 13
j_call: TRBJ2-7
cdr3_nt: TGTGCCAGCAGCGATCCGGGGTGGGACGAGCAGTACTTC
cdr3_aa: CASSDPGWDEQYF

clone_size: .
d_call: TRBD2
v_call: TRBV27
cdr3_length: 16
j_call: TRBJ2-5
cdr3_nt: TGTGCCAGCAGTTTCCTGACTAGCGTCGCCCCTGAGACCCAGTACTTC
cdr3_aa: CASSFLTSVAPETQYF

clone_size: once
d_call: TRBD1
v_call: TRBV18
cdr3_length: 13
j_call: TRBJ2-7
cdr3_nt: TGTGCCAGCTCTCCAGGGACAGGGTTCGAGCAGTACTTC
cdr3_aa: CASSPGTGFEQYF

clone_size: .
d_call: .
v_call: TRBV10-3
cdr3_length: 13
j_call: TRBJ1-5
cdr3_nt: TGTGCCATCACTCGGGGGGACAATCAGCCCCAGCATTTT
cdr3_aa: CAITRGDNQPQHF

clone_size: .
d_call: .
v_call: TRBV6-5
cdr3_length: 16
j_call: TRBJ2-1
cdr3_nt: TGTGCCAGCAGTTACCCCGACAGTACCCCCTACAATGAGCAGTTCTTC
cdr3_aa: CASSYPDSTPYNEQFF

clone_size: .
d_call: TRBD1
v_call: TRBV7-9
cdr3_length: 14
j_call: TRBJ2-7
cdr3_nt: TGTGCCAGCAGCAGACCGGGACAGGGGGCCGCACAGTACTTC
cdr3_aa: CASSRPGQGAAQYF

clone_size: .
d_call: .
v_call: TRBV30
cdr3_length: 16
j_call: TRBJ1-3
cdr3_nt: TGTGCCTGGAGTCCCGGCGGGAGCAGCTCTGGAAACACCATATATTTT
cdr3_aa: CAWSPGGSSSGNTIYF

clone_size: .
d_call: TRBD2
v_call: TRBV19
cdr3_length: 13
j_call: TRBJ2-7
cdr3_nt: TGTGCCAGTAGTAGCGGGAGGGCCTACGAGCAGTACTTC
cdr3_aa: CASSSGRAYEQYF

clone_size: .
d_call: TRBD1
v_call: TRBV6-5
cdr3_length: 13
j_call: TRBJ1-2
cdr3_nt: TGTGCCAGCAGTAAAGGACAGGGGGACGGCTACACCTTC
cdr3_aa: CASSKGQGDGYTF

clone_size: .
d_call: .
v_call: TRBV27
cdr3_length: 15
j_call: TRBJ2-1
cdr3_nt: TGTGCCAGCAGTTCCTGGGGCAGGGTCCACAATGAGCAGTTCTTC
cdr3_aa: CASSSWGRVHNEQFF

clone_size: .
d_call: .
v_call: TRBV6-5
cdr3_length: 15
j_call: TRBJ1-1
cdr3_nt: TGTGCCAGCAGTTCAAGGGGGGAATTGAACACTGAAGCTTTCTTT
cdr3_aa: CASSSRGELNTEAFF

clone_size: .
d_call: TRBD2
v_call: TRBV7-2
cdr3_length: 17
j_call: TRBJ2-3
cdr3_nt: TGTGCCAGCAGCCCGGGGACTAGCGGGGGAGGCTCAGATACGCAGTATTTT
cdr3_aa: CASSPGTSGGGSDTQYF

clone_size: .
d_call: TRBD1
v_call: TRBV11-2
cdr3_length: 15
j_call: TRBJ2-7
cdr3_nt: TGTGCCAGCAGCCCTTCCGGGACAGGGGGCTACGAGCAGTACTTC
cdr3_aa: CASSPSGTGGYEQYF

clone_size: few
d_call: TRBD2
v_call: TRBV2
cdr3_length: 11
j_call: TRBJ2-7
cdr3_nt: TGTGCCAGCAGTCGACTAGCGGGAGATCACTTC
cdr3_aa: CASSRLAGDHF

clone_size: .
d_call: .
v_call: TRBV5-1
cdr3_length: 12
j_call: TRBJ2-7
cdr3_nt: TGCGCCAGCAGCTTGTCGGGGGACGAGCAGTACTTC
cdr3_aa: CASSLSGDEQYF

clone_size: .
d_call: .
v_call: TRBV4-3
cdr3_length: 13
j_call: TRBJ1-2
cdr3_nt: TGCGCCAGCAGCCAGGGAGGCAACTATGGCTACACCTTC
cdr3_aa: CASSQGGNYGYTF

clone_size: .
d_call: TRBD2
v_call: TRBV7-6
cdr3_length: 15
j_call: TRBJ2-5
cdr3_nt: TGTGCCAGCAGCTTCACCGGGGAGGGCCAAGAGACCCAGTACTTC
cdr3_aa: CASSFTGEGQETQYF

clone_size: .
d_call: .
v_call: TRBV19
cdr3_length: 11
j_call: TRBJ2-7
cdr3_nt: TGTGCCAGTAGTTCAAGATACGAGCAGTACTTC
cdr3_aa: CASSSRYEQYF

clone_size: .
d_call: TRBD2
v_call: TRBV5-1
cdr3_length: 15
j_call: TRBJ2-1
cdr3_nt: TGCGCCAGCAGAACCGGGACTAGCGGGAGGAATGAGCAGTTCTTC
cdr3_aa: CASRTGTSGRNEQFF

clone_size: once
d_call: .
v_call: TRBV18
cdr3_length: 13
j_call: TRBJ2-3
cdr3_nt: TGTGCCAGCTCACCGACTAGGACAGATACGCAGTATTTT
cdr3_aa: CASSPTRTDTQYF

clone_size: .
d_call: .
v_call: TRBV4-2
cdr3_length: 17
j_call: TRBJ2-2
cdr3_nt: TGTGCCAGCAGCTGGCTCGGGGGGCGCTCGAACACCGGGGAGCTGTTTTTT
cdr3_aa: CASSWLGGRSNTGELFF

clone_size: .
d_call: .
v_call: TRBV6-5
cdr3_length: 14
j_call: TRBJ2-2
cdr3_nt: TGTGCCAGCAGCCCCCTCGGGGCCAGCGGGGAGCTGTTTTTT
cdr3_aa: CASSPLGASGELFF

clone_size: .
d_call: .
v_call: TRBV7-2
cdr3_length: 15
j_call: TRBJ1-2
cdr3_nt: TGTGCCAGCAGCCCAAGACCGTGGGTGAACTATGGCTACACCTTC
cdr3_aa: CASSPRPWVNYGYTF

clone_size: .
d_call: .
v_call: TRBV25-1
cdr3_length: 15
j_call: TRBJ2-7
cdr3_nt: TGTGCCAGACCTTGCTGGCGGGACAACTCCTACGAGCAGTACTTC
cdr3_aa: CARPCWRDNSYEQYF

clone_size: .
d_call: TRBD1
v_call: TRBV4-2
cdr3_length: 16
j_call: TRBJ1-5
cdr3_nt: TGTGCCAGCAGCCTCGGTCGTCGGCAGGGGGGTCAGCCCCAGCATTTT
cdr3_aa: CASSLGRRQGGQPQHF

clone_size: once
d_call: .
v_call: TRBV18
cdr3_length: 13
j_call: TRBJ2-3
cdr3_nt: TGTGCCAGCTCACCACCTAGCACAGATACGCAGTATTTT
cdr3_aa: CASSPPSTDTQYF

clone_size: once
d_call: TRBD2
v_call: TRBV27
cdr3_length: 15
j_call: TRBJ2-1
cdr3_nt: TGTGCCAGCAGTTGGGGGACTAGCTCCTACAATGAGCAGTTCTTC
cdr3_aa: CASSWGTSSYNEQFF

clone_size: .
d_call: .
v_call: TRBV7-9
cdr3_length: 14
j_call: TRBJ2-2
cdr3_nt: TGTGCCAGCAGCCCTGCTCTCTACACCGGGGAGCTGTTTTTT
cdr3_aa: CASSPALYTGELFF

clone_size: .
d_call: .
v_call: TRBV5-4
cdr3_length: 14
j_call: TRBJ2-2
cdr3_nt: TGTGCCAGCAGCATCACTACGGGGGCCGGGGAGCTGTTTTTT
cdr3_aa: CASSITTGAGELFF

clone_size: .
d_call: TRBD2
v_call: TRBV4-3
cdr3_length: 15
j_call: TRBJ2-1
cdr3_nt: TGCGCCAGCAGCCAAGGAACGGGGGGAGGAAATGAGCAGTTCTTC
cdr3_aa: CASSQGTGGGNEQFF

clone_size: .
d_call: .
v_call: TRBV27
cdr3_length: 15
j_call: TRBJ2-2
cdr3_nt: TGTGCCAGCAGTTTTGACACGGGGGCCACCGGGGAGCTGTTTTTT
cdr3_aa: CASSFDTGATGELFF

clone_size: .
d_call: .
v_call: TRBV6-6
cdr3_length: 15
j_call: TRBJ1-4
cdr3_nt: TGTGCCAGCAGGGGGACGACAGCGAATAATGAAAAACTGTTTTTT
cdr3_aa: CASRGTTANNEKLFF